This T cell receptor beta chain derives from a study of OX40 agonist ivuxolimab in advanced cancers. The overall study: Patients with hepatocellular carcinoma, melanoma, renal cell or head and neck cancer made up the dose-escalation patients. Study-wide results and limits: The mean number of expanded clones was higher in CD8+ T cells than in CD4+. Both CD4+ and CD8+ T cell populations in blood had undergone clonal expansion by week 6 at 0.1 to 3.0 mg/kg.

As for this clone: Its target is unknown.

No patient had autoimmune disease or received systemic immunosuppression. V shed 3 bases and J shed 5 bases, with 13 bases lying between them. Germline CDR1 reads LNHDA; CDR2 reads SQIVND (reference sequence). The CDR3 consists of 15 residues. TCRdb's table, derived via immunoSEQ multiplex PCR, lists solely in-frame clones and lacks some. The sample carries around 21,000 clones, around 83% recorded once. The clonotype comes from an adult with an advanced solid tumor such as melanoma, head and neck, liver or kidney cancer. The source material was CD4+ or CD8+ T cells sorted from blood, sampled in a trial of the OX40 agonist ivuxolimab. The chain links TRBV19 to TRBJ2-2, with a tentative D call TRBD2 (6 bases). This CDR3 reads CASSIGLARTGELFF. CDR3 coding DNA: TGTGCCAGTAGTATCGGGCTAGCGCGAACCGGGGAGCTGTTTTTT.